These 5 T cell receptor beta chains share one sample of origin, sequenced in a study of shared clonotypes between healthy human individuals. Naive CD8 cells lacked CD45RO, underwent positive selection for CCR7 and left out terminally differentiated effector memory CD45RA+ cells. Profiled with immunoSEQ multiplex PCR; TCRdb holds only in-frame clones, not every one. The sample lists under 2,000,000 clones; just under 95% were seen once. Sequenced: naive CD8+ T cells sorted from blood. All receptors derive from a man aged 18-30 years in good health.

CDR3 sequence reads: CASSTRTSANTGELFF. The DNA of the CDR3 is TGTGCCAGCAGCACCCGGACTAGCGCGAACACCGGGGAGCTGTTTTTT. The J gene is TRBJ2-2, the V gene TRBV5-6, with 9 bases that match TRBD2. In germline, CDR1 is SGHDT, CDR2 YYEEEE. The CDR3 consists of 16 residues. V was pared by 4 bases and J by 0 bases, with 4 bases of the junction left unmatched.

V is TRBV5-4 and J is TRBJ2-1; TRBD1 aligns across 9 bases. J was trimmed by 6 bases and V by 3 bases; bases with no gene match: 4. Germline assignment: CDR1 SGHNT and CDR2 YYREEE (reference sequence). This CDR3 is 14 amino acids long. This CDR3 is CASSSADRGNEQFF. Written as DNA, the CDR3 is TGTGCCAGCAGCTCAGCGGACAGGGGCAATGAGCAGTTCTTC.

This clone came up once. The chain carries TRBV11-2 and TRBJ2-1; D remains unclear. This CDR3 is 12 amino acids long. V lost 3 bases, J lost 8 bases, and 8 bases lay in between. Germline-derived CDR1 and CDR2 are SGHAT and FQNNGV. This CDR3 reads CASSFKGDEQFF. CDR3 DNA: TGTGCCAGCAGCTTTAAGGGCGATGAGCAGTTCTTC.

The rearrangement uses TRBV7-9 and TRBJ2-7; unclear D gene. The CDR3 spans 15 residues. Looked up from germline, CDR1 is SEHNR and CDR2 is FQNEAQ (reference sequence). Deletions cut 4 bases from V and 5 bases from J, with 18 bases between. The CDR3 loop is CASSSLGPFPDEQYF. Here the CDR3 DNA reads TGTGCCAGCAGCTCTCTCGGGCCCTTCCCCGACGAGCAGTACTTC.

This CDR3 is CASSLAPIPNQPQHF. DNA for the CDR3: TGTGCCAGCAGCTTAGCACCAATACCCAATCAGCCCCAGCATTTT. The chain carries TRBV7-8 and TRBJ1-5; D is uncertain. Germline CDR1 reads SGHVS; CDR2 reads FQNEAQ. Trimming removed 0 bases at V and 3 bases at J, with 9 bases between. The CDR3 consists of 15 residues. The whole variable domain, remainder taken from reference TRBV7-8 and TRBJ1-5, is GAGVSQSPRYKVAKRGQDVALRCDPISGHVSLFWYQQALGQGPEFLTYFQNEAQLDKSGLPSDRFFAERPEGSVSTLKIQRTQQEDSAVYLCASSLAPIPNQPQHFGDGTRLSIL.